These 5 T cell receptor beta chains share one sample of origin, sequenced in a study of blood T cell repertoires in COVID-19. The assay was immunoSEQ multiplex PCR, and TCRdb's table has in-frame clones only and misses some. The data hold around 280,000 clones, with roughly 86% observed a single time. What was sequenced was peripheral blood. These receptors were collected from an older man with acute or convalescent COVID-19.

The chain recombines TRBV10-1 with TRBJ2-7, with 7 positions matching TRBD1. Per the germline V gene, CDR1 is WNHNN and CDR2 is SYGVQD (reference sequence). The CDR3 is 12 residues long. V gave up 6 bases and J gave up 6 bases; unmatched junction bases: 5. The DNA of the CDR3 is TGCGCCAGCAGCCCGACAGGGCTCGAGCAGTACTTC. This sequence encodes CASSPTGLEQYF.

The chain combines TRBV7-2 with TRBJ1-5; TRBD1 matches 7 bases. Trimming removed 4 bases from V and 7 bases from J; junction bases left unmatched: 4. CDR3 length equals 13 residues. Germline lookup yields CDR1 SGHTA and CDR2 FQGNSA. CDR3 sequence: CASSSQGRQPQHF. Written as DNA, the CDR3 is TGTGCCAGCAGCTCACAGGGGAGACAGCCCCAGCATTTT.

CDR3 region: CASSEGQANTEAFF. The DNA of the CDR3 is TGTGCCAGCAGTGAAGGGCAGGCCAACACTGAAGCTTTCTTT. This chain uses TRBV6-1 with TRBJ1-1; unclear D gene. The CDR3 sequence is 14 residues long. V lost 1 base, J lost 2 bases, and 8 bases lay in between. Germline V gene data show CDR1 as MNHNS and CDR2 as SASEGT.

This rearrangement joins TRBV5-6 to TRBJ1-2, with 12 bases fitting TRBD1. Germline CDR1 reads SGHDT; CDR2 reads YYEEEE. CDR3 length: 17 residues. Germline trimming cut 0 bases from V and 7 bases from J; bases unmatched to any gene: 10. The CDR3: CASSLEGQGASARGYTF. The CDR3 region has the DNA TGTGCCAGCAGCTTGGAGGGACAGGGGGCCTCCGCCCGTGGCTACACCTTC.

The rearrangement links TRBV6-2 or TRBV6-3 to TRBJ2-7; TRBD1 matches 7 bases. V was pared by 4 bases and J by 2 bases, with 5 bases of the junction left unmatched. Germline V gene lookup returns CDR1 MNHEY and CDR2 SVGEGT. The CDR3 runs 14 residues. CDR3 sequence reads: CASSSRQGTYEQYF. CDR3 in DNA: TGTGCCAGCAGTTCCCGACAGGGTACCTACGAGCAGTACTTC.